The rows below give T cell receptor beta chains drawn from one sample of a study of T cells in Graves' hyperthyroidism and ophthalmopathy. TCRdb processed the multiplex PCR reads anew with MiXCR; each CDR3 protein has one entry. The sample lists hundreds of thousands of distinct CDR3 sequences, over 15% occurring once. Sample: blood. Every receptor here comes from a woman aged 45 to 65 with Graves' hyperthyroidism that later progressed to Graves' ophthalmopathy. Both conserved end residues are part of each CDR3. D genes are given only for firm matches. Size is omitted from some rows. Given values are once, few, many or a class for expanded clones.

>TRBV12-3/TRBV12-4|-|few|TRBJ1-6
CASSPGGALHF
TGTGCCAGCAGTCCCGGCGGGGCCCTCCACTTT
>TRBV10-1|TRBD2|few|TRBJ2-1
CASSPPSGGKQFF
TGCGCCAGCAGTCCTCCTTCGGGGGGTAAGCAGTTCTTC
>TRBV11-2|TRBD1|many|TRBJ1-1
CASSLDWGTGGTEAFF
TGTGCCAGCAGCTTAGATTGGGGAACAGGGGGCACTGAAGCTTTCTTT
>TRBV3-1|TRBD2|-|TRBJ2-2
CASSKGLAGTGELFF
TGTGCCAGCAGCAAAGGACTAGCGGGGACCGGGGAGCTGTTTTTT
>TRBV12-5|-|-|TRBJ2-7
CASGLEWGMTYEQYF
TGTGCTAGTGGTTTGGAATGGGGGATGACTTACGAGCAGTACTTC
>TRBV10-3|-|many|TRBJ1-1
CAITLTGTTEAFF
TGTGCCATCACCCTCACAGGGACCACTGAAGCTTTCTTT
>TRBV6-1|-|few|TRBJ1-2
CASRGSGTANYGYTF
TGTGCCAGCAGGGGAAGCGGGACGGCTAACTATGGCTACACCTTC
>TRBV6-2/TRBV6-3|-|-|TRBJ1-2
CASARLFNYGYTF
TGTGCCAGCGCGAGACTGTTTAACTATGGCTACACCTTC
>TRBV2|-|few|TRBJ1-6
CASSGGANRNSPLHF
TGTGCCAGCAGTGGAGGGGCGAACCGAAATTCACCCCTCCACTTT
>TRBV5-6|-|-|TRBJ1-2
CASSLIGDNYGYTF
TGTGCCAGCAGCTTAATCGGAGATAACTATGGCTACACCTTC
>TRBV5-1|-|many|TRBJ1-4
CASSFGEGNEKLFF
TGCGCCAGCAGCTTCGGCGAGGGAAATGAAAAACTGTTTTTT
>TRBV18|-|many|TRBJ2-3
CASSSPWTADTQYF
TGTGCCAGCTCATCCCCTTGGACAGCAGATACGCAGTATTTT
>TRBV2|TRBD1|few|TRBJ2-7
CASSEALTGLSYEQYF
TGTGCCAGCAGTGAAGCTCTGACAGGGCTCTCCTACGAGCAGTACTTC
>TRBV7-9|TRBD1|-|TRBJ1-1
CASSSPDRAHTEAFF
TGTGCCAGCAGCTCCCCGGACAGGGCTCACACTGAAGCTTTCTTT
>TRBV12-3/TRBV12-4|TRBD2|-|TRBJ2-1
CASTGASGRASNEQFF
TGTGCCAGCACTGGAGCTAGCGGGAGGGCCTCGAATGAGCAGTTCTTC
>TRBV5-6|-|-|TRBJ2-2
CASSDPWGGLNTGELFF
TGTGCCAGCAGCGATCCTTGGGGGGGGCTGAACACCGGGGAGCTGTTTTTT
>TRBV3-1|-|few|TRBJ2-2
CASSHPGGELFF
TGTGCCAGCAGCCACCCGGGGGGGGAGCTGTTTTTT
>TRBV7-9|-|many|TRBJ2-1
CASSSSIQGRRESYNEQFF
TGTGCCAGCAGCTCATCGATTCAGGGCCGGAGGGAATCCTACAATGAGCAGTTCTTC
>TRBV20-1|-|-|TRBJ2-6
CSAKGGANVLTF
TGCAGTGCTAAAGGTGGGGCCAACGTCCTGACTTTC
>TRBV5-6|TRBD1|-|TRBJ1-1
CASSLVDRDGTEAFF
TGTGCCAGCAGCTTGGTAGACAGGGACGGCACTGAAGCTTTCTTT
>TRBV2|-|many|TRBJ2-3
CASKGWGRDTQYF
TGTGCCAGCAAGGGCTGGGGCAGGGATACGCAGTATTTT
>TRBV20-1|-|many|TRBJ2-1
CSARNGAGNEQFF
TGCAGTGCTAGAAACGGGGCGGGCAATGAGCAGTTCTTC
>TRBV27|-|-|TRBJ2-7
CASSWQGNYEQYF
TGTGCCAGCAGTTGGCAGGGAAACTACGAGCAGTACTTC
>TRBV4-2|-|-|TRBJ2-7
CASSQGGGGPYEQYF
TGTGCCAGCAGCCAAGGGGGAGGGGGCCCCTACGAGCAGTACTTC
>TRBV6-1|TRBD2|many|TRBJ2-3
CASSSPGLARTTDTQYF
TGTGCCAGCAGTTCACCAGGACTAGCGCGAACCACAGATACGCAGTATTTT
>TRBV18|TRBD1|many|TRBJ2-5
CASSTPPGQGPETQYF
TGTGCCAGCTCAACACCCCCGGGACAGGGTCCAGAGACCCAGTACTTC
>TRBV7-9|TRBD1|many|TRBJ1-1
CASSLGADREAFF
TGTGCCAGCAGCTTAGGGGCGGACAGGGAAGCTTTCTTT
>TRBV29-1|TRBD1|few|TRBJ1-1
CSAGTVNTEAFF
TGCAGCGCCGGGACAGTGAACACTGAAGCTTTCTTT
>TRBV27|-|few|TRBJ1-6
CAVQASYNSPLHF
TGTGCCGTCCAAGCATCCTATAATTCACCCCTCCACTTT
>TRBV7-9|-|many|TRBJ1-1
CASSPAIDTEAFF
TGTGCCAGCAGCCCCGCAATTGACACTGAAGCTTTCTTT
>TRBV5-6|-|many|TRBJ2-3
CASSWLEAATDTQYF
TGTGCCAGCAGCTGGCTGGAGGCAGCCACAGATACGCAGTATTTT
>TRBV6-1|-|-|TRBJ2-7
CASSPGAGWEQYF
TGTGCCAGCAGTCCCGGGGCTGGGTGGGAGCAGTACTTC
>TRBV27|TRBD1|-|TRBJ2-3
CASSPKGPTGGRTDTQYF
TGTGCCAGCAGTCCAAAGGGGCCGACAGGGGGAAGGACAGATACGCAGTATTTT
>TRBV6-5|TRBD2|few|TRBJ2-2
CASSYGTSHNTGELFF
TGTGCCAGCAGTTACGGGACTAGCCATAACACCGGGGAGCTGTTTTTT
>TRBV20-1|TRBD2|many|TRBJ2-3
CSAEDSGGAGTDTQYF
TGCAGTGCTGAAGATAGCGGGGGGGCCGGCACAGATACGCAGTATTTT
>TRBV7-8|-|-|TRBJ2-3
CASSPSGVAASDTQYF
TGTGCCAGCAGCCCTTCCGGGGTGGCGGCAAGTGATACGCAGTATTTT
>TRBV7-6|TRBD2|few|TRBJ2-1
CASSSPLRGGSYNEQFF
TGTGCCAGCAGCTCCCCCCTGCGGGGGGGCTCCTACAATGAGCAGTTCTTC
>TRBV29-1|TRBD2|few|TRBJ2-3
CSVAGERGATDTQYF
TGCAGCGTAGCCGGGGAGCGGGGGGCCACAGATACGCAGTATTTT
>TRBV7-8|TRBD1|many|TRBJ1-4
CASSLAPDRGEKLFF
TGTGCCAGCAGCTTAGCGCCGGACAGGGGTGAAAAACTGTTTTTT
>TRBV20-1|TRBD1|few|TRBJ1-4
CSAPAQGSEKLFF
TGCAGTGCTCCCGCACAGGGGTCTGAAAAACTGTTTTTT
>TRBV20-1|-|many|TRBJ1-1
CSARERTVEAFF
TGCAGTGCTAGAGAAAGGACTGTCGAAGCTTTCTTT
>TRBV20-1|TRBD2|many|TRBJ2-7
CSARVAGLDEQYF
TGCAGTGCTAGAGTAGCGGGCCTCGACGAGCAGTACTTC
>TRBV25-1|TRBD2|-|TRBJ2-1
CASSELAGDHNEQFF
TGTGCCAGCAGTGAACTAGCGGGGGACCACAATGAGCAGTTCTTC
>TRBV6-1|-|few|TRBJ1-1
CASSPSQGFGTEAFF
TGTGCCAGCAGTCCCTCACAGGGTTTTGGCACTGAAGCTTTCTTT
>TRBV6-1|-|many|TRBJ1-1
CASNRGENLNTEAFF
TGTGCCAGCAATCGGGGTGAGAACCTGAACACTGAAGCTTTCTTT
>TRBV14|-|-|TRBJ2-2
CASSQRTDSGTFF
TGTGCCAGCAGCCAGAGGACAGATTCGGGGACTTTCTTT